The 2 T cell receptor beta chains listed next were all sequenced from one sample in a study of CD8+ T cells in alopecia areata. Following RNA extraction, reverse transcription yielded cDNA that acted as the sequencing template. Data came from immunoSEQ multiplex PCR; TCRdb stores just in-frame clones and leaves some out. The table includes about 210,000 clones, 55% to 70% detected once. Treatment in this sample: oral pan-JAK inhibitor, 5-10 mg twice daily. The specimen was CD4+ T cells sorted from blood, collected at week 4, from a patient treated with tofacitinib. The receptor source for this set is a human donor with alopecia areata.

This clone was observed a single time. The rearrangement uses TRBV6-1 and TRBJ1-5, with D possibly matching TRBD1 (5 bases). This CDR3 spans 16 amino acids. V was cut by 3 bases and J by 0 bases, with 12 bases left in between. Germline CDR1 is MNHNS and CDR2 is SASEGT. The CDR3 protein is CASSDSGYYSNQPQHF. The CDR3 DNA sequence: TGTGCCAGCAGTGATTCAGGGTATTATAGCAATCAGCCCCAGCATTTT.

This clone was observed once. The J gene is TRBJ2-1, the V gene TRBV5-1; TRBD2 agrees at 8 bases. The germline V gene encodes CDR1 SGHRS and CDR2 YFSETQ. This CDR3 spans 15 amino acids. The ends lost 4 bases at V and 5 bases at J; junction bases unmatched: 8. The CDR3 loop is CASSLTSEINNEQFF. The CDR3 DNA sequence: TGCGCCAGCAGCCTGACTAGCGAGATCAACAATGAGCAGTTCTTC.